This passage covers 31 T cell receptor beta chains from one sample sequenced in a study of tumor-infiltrating lymphocytes in primary liver carcinoma. TCR beta cDNA was made from roughly 500 ng total RNA with a constant-region primer. The TCR beta library was amplified through three nested multiplex PCR rounds in a modified ARM-PCR procedure. TRBV1-TRBV30 forward primers and a C-beta reverse primer were used in the first two PCR rounds, which each ran for about 9 cycles. TCRdb processed the multiplex PCR reads anew with MiXCR; each CDR3 protein has one entry. The sample gives fewer than 350,000 distinct CDR3 sequences, almost 65% of which show up once; under 8% is in the top ten. Germline DNA was also extracted, and blood RNA derived from unsorted whole blood. The sequencing sample was made of peripheral blood. All receptors come from a man aged 40-55 years with primary liver carcinoma and hepatitis B virus infection.

In this sample, this clonotype turned up once. The chain recombines TRBV7-9 with TRBJ2-1; perhaps TRBD2 as D (6 bases). With 2 bases removed from V and 6 bases from J, the gap between germline ends came to 8 bases. The CDR3 extends over 13 amino acids. Germline CDR1 reads SEHNR; CDR2 reads FQNEAQ (reference sequence). The DNA for the CDR3 is TGTGCCAGCAGCTTACGGGGAGGCAATGAGCAGTTCTTC. Protein sequence: CASSLRGGNEQFF.

This sequence joins TRBV6-2 or TRBV6-3 and TRBJ2-1; 11 bases map to TRBD2. The length of the CDR3 is 16 residues. Germline CDR1 reads MNHEY; CDR2 reads SVGEGT. V gave up 6 bases and J gave up 3 bases; unmatched junction bases: 7. The CDR3 region is CASSPMTSGDYNEQFF. The CDR3 DNA reads as TGTGCCAGCAGCCCCATGACTAGCGGGGACTACAATGAGCAGTTCTTC.

Remarks on this clonotype: A read error may produce the germline difference seen at one junction end. V gene TRBV11-2 combines with J gene TRBJ2-1; the D gene is possibly TRBD2 (5 bases). Germline loops: CDR1 SGHAT, CDR2 FQNNGV. The CDR3 is made up of 12 amino acids. The CDR3 reads CASSPDYNERFF. CDR3 sequence (DNA): TGTGCCAGCAGTCCTGACTACAATGAGCGGTTCTTC.

The rearrangement links TRBV5-1 to TRBJ1-2; no clear D. Germline V lookup: CDR1 SGHRS, CDR2 YFSETQ. V was pared by 0 bases and J by 5 bases, with 5 bases between. The length of the CDR3 is 12 residues. As DNA, the CDR3 is TGCGCCAGCAGCTTGGGACATTATGGCTACACCTTC. Amino acids: CASSLGHYGYTF.

The CDR3 coding sequence is TGTGCCAGCAGTTTGGGCATTGAAGCTTTCTTT. It specifies CASSLGIEAFF. The chain uses TRBV11-1 and TRBJ1-1; unclear D gene. Trimming took 6 bases from V and 7 from J, leaving 9 bases between them. Germline assignment: CDR1 SGHAT and CDR2 FQDESV (reference sequence). The CDR3 loop spans 11 amino acids.

This clonotype was counted only a few times. V gene TRBV7-9 combines with J gene TRBJ1-4; D unclear. The CDR3 runs 17 residues. Trimming cost V 2 bases and J 0 bases, with 13 bases left between them. The germline CDR1 and CDR2 sequences are SEHNR and FQNEAQ (reference sequence). The DNA for the CDR3 is TGTGCCAGCAGCTTAACGACACCAACCGCAACTAATGAAAAACTGTTTTTT. It codes for CASSLTTPTATNEKLFF.

The gene calls are TRBV5-4 and TRBJ1-2; 7 bases align to TRBD1. Per the germline V gene, CDR1 is SGHNT and CDR2 is YYREEE (reference sequence). The CDR3 runs 16 residues. The V and J ends lost 0 bases and 4 bases, in that order; junction bases with no gene match: 9. The CDR3 is CASSLDGRGSVYGYTF. CDR3 nucleotide sequence: TGTGCCAGCAGCTTGGATGGCAGGGGGAGTGTCTATGGCTACACCTTC.

This rearrangement joins TRBV4-3 to TRBJ2-7; perhaps D is TRBD1 or TRBD2 (5 bases each). CDR1 is LGHNA and CDR2 is YSLEER in the germline V gene. The CDR3 loop spans 17 amino acids. With 3 bases removed from V and 0 bases from J, the gap between germline ends came to 18 bases. The CDR3 loop is CASSHEWGYSSSYEQYF. The CDR3 coding sequence is TGCGCCAGCAGCCATGAGTGGGGGTACTCCTCCTCCTACGAGCAGTACTTC.

This clonotype was observed a few times. The rearrangement links TRBV10-3 to TRBJ1-2; D perhaps matches TRBD1 (5 bases). Trimming shortened V by 6 bases and J by 2 bases, and 16 bases separated the two germline ends. This CDR3 is built from 15 residues. Germline values: CDR1 ENHRY, CDR2 SYGVKD. CDR3 amino acids: CAIRTALNLNYGYTF. The CDR3 DNA is TGTGCCATCAGGACAGCCTTAAATCTAAACTATGGCTACACCTTC.

This clonotype occurred a few times. The rearrangement joins TRBV28 to TRBJ2-7; 7 nucleotides match TRBD1. Unmatched junction bases numbered 2, after V lost 3 bases and J lost 0 bases. Germline V gene lookup returns CDR1 MDHEN and CDR2 SYDVKM. There are 14 residues in the CDR3. The CDR3 loop reads CASSLDRNSYEQYF. CDR3 nucleotide sequence: TGTGCCAGCAGTTTGGACAGGAACTCCTACGAGCAGTACTTC.

Concerning this clonotype: A much larger clone differs from this one at a single base, so this may be a read error. The V and J genes are TRBV4-3 and TRBJ1-5; no firm D call. Between the trimmed V and J ends, which lost 0 bases and 11 bases, there was a span of 11 bases. The CDR3 is 13 amino acids. CDR1 and CDR2 from the germline V gene are LGHNA and YSLEER. The CDR3 DNA follows: TGCGCCAGCAGCCAAGATCGCCAGCAGACCCAGCATTTT. Protein: CASSQDRQQTQHF.

This clonotype came up once. This chain links TRBV7-9 with TRBJ2-4; 9 positions match TRBD1. CDR3 length equals 16 residues. V shed 3 bases and J 0 bases; nucleotides not matched to a gene: 3. The germline V gene has CDR1 SEHNR and CDR2 FQNEAQ (reference sequence). DNA of the CDR3: TGTGCCAGCAGCTTCGACAGGGGGGTAGCCAAAAACATTCAGTACTTC. This encodes CASSFDRGVAKNIQYF.

Turning to this clonotype: An end of the junction differs from the germline gene, which may be a read error. CDR3 protein: CASTPNGGYNEQFF. DNA for the CDR3: TGTGCTAGCACCCCCAATGGCGGCTACAATGAGCAGTTCTTC. The chain links TRBV11-2 to TRBJ2-1; D remains ambiguous. In germline, CDR1 is SGHAT, CDR2 FQNNGV. The CDR3 totals 14 residues.

Remarks on this clonotype: A read error may explain this, as a much larger clone is one base away. V usage is TRBV10-3 and J usage is TRBJ2-7, with no clear D. Between the trimmed V and J ends, which lost 3 bases and 3 bases, there was a span of 3 bases. CDR1 is ENHRY, CDR2 SYGVKD, per germline. The CDR3 loop spans 11 amino acids. The CDR3 bases are TGTGCCATCAGTGACATCTACGAGCAGTACTTC. This translates into CAISDIYEQYF.

This clonotype was found many times. V is TRBV11-2 and J is TRBJ2-7; 9 nucleotides line up with TRBD2. Trimming cost V 5 bases and J 2 bases; bases outside gene matches: 10. The CDR3 has 16 residues. Germline assignment: CDR1 SGHAT and CDR2 FQNNGV. The CDR3 loop reads CASSVLAGLNAYEQYF. CDR3 sequence (DNA): TGTGCCAGCAGCGTACTAGCGGGTTTAAACGCCTACGAGCAGTACTTC.

As regards this clonotype: This clone may be a read error of a much larger clone one base away. The V gene is TRBV14, the J gene TRBJ2-7, with a tentative D call TRBD1 (6 bases). The CDR3 extends over 11 amino acids. Germline loops: CDR1 SGHDN, CDR2 FVKESK. The germline V and J ends were trimmed by 10 bases and 4 bases, with 11 bases remaining between them. CDR3 DNA: TGTGCCAATGAGGGGGATTACGAGCAGTACTTC. Translated: CANEGDYEQYF. Full variable domain (rest looked up from reference TRBV14 and TRBJ2-7): EAGVTQFPSHSVIEKGQTVTLRCDPISGHDNLYWYRRVMGKEIKFLLHFVKESKQDESGMPNNRFLAERTGGTYSTLKVQPAELEDSGVYFCANEGDYEQYFGPGTRLTVT.

About this clonotype itself: Germline is not matched at one junction end, which may reflect a read error. The chain uses TRBV11-2 and TRBJ1-4; D is unclear. Germline CDR1 and CDR2: SGHAT and FQNNGV. This CDR3 is 15 amino acids long. CDR3 amino acids: CVSNPQIRANEKLFF. The DNA for the CDR3 is TGTGTCAGCAACCCTCAAATAAGGGCTAATGAAAAACTGTTTTTT.

Comment on this clonotype: The junction departs from germline at one end; a sequencing error may be responsible. The CDR3 region is CTSSQDMQGLAGYNEQFF. The CDR3 DNA reads as TGTACCAGCAGCCAAGATATGCAAGGACTAGCTGGCTACAATGAGCAGTTCTTC. The V and J genes are TRBV4-2 and TRBJ2-1; 8 bases align to TRBD2. The CDR3 loop spans 18 amino acids. Per the germline V gene, CDR1 is LGHNA and CDR2 is YNFKEQ.

This clonotype was recorded at least ten times. The rearrangement links TRBV5-6 to TRBJ2-7; D is unresolved. The CDR3 consists of 15 residues. V was shortened by 2 bases and J by 0 bases, with 12 bases between the two germline ends. Germline V gene data show CDR1 as SGHDT and CDR2 as YYEEEE. The CDR3 loop is CASSLIGPVSYEQYF. CDR3 nucleotide sequence: TGTGCCAGCAGCTTAATCGGACCCGTCTCCTACGAGCAGTACTTC.

This clonotype has a count of ten or more. The chain carries TRBV10-3 and TRBJ2-1; 11 bases are a match to TRBD2. Germline CDR1 reads ENHRY; CDR2 reads SYGVKD. J was trimmed by 10 bases and V by 3 bases; bases with no gene match: 8. The CDR3 runs 15 residues. The CDR3 bases are TGTGCCATCAGTGATGGTACTAGCGGGAGCCACGAGCAGTTCTTC. Residues: CAISDGTSGSHEQFF.

About this clonotype itself: A read error may produce the germline difference seen at one junction end. The J gene is TRBJ2-1, the V gene TRBV7-9, with D possibly being TRBD2 (6 bases). The CDR3 contains 14 residues. Per the germline V gene, CDR1 is SEHNR and CDR2 is FQNEAQ (reference sequence). Here the CDR3 reads CASSLSAGRNEHFF. The CDR3 bases are TGTGCCAGCAGCTTATCCGCGGGAAGAAATGAGCATTTCTTC.

This clonotype was recorded once. A read error may be the cause here, since a much bigger clone is one base away. The chain uses TRBV12-3 or TRBV12-4 and TRBJ2-1; 7 bases map to TRBD2. The CDR3 has 15 residues. CDR3 protein: CPSSSTGAGFNEQFF. The CDR3 DNA is TGTCCCAGCAGTTCTACGGGAGCGGGATTTAATGAGCAGTTCTTC.

CDR3 in amino acids: CSVMGLAGLAKNIQYF. The CDR3 nucleotides are TGCAGCGTCATGGGACTGGCGGGACTAGCCAAAAACATTCAGTACTTC. This rearrangement joins TRBV29-1 to TRBJ2-4, with TRBD2 as a possible D gene (6 bases). The germline V and J ends were trimmed by 6 bases and 0 bases, with 18 bases remaining between them. The germline gives CDR1 SQVTM, CDR2 ANQGSEA. The CDR3 is 16 residues long. The full variable domain, in which reference TRBV29-1 and TRBJ2-4 provide the parts outside the CDR3, is SAVISQKPSRDICQRGTSLTIQCQVDSQVTMMFWYRQQPGQSLTLIATANQGSEATYESGFVIDKFPISRPNLTFSTLTVSNMSPEDSSIYLCSVMGLAGLAKNIQYFGAGTRLSVL.

On this clonotype itself: The junction differs from germline at one of its ends, possibly a read error. The chain joins TRBV6-2 or TRBV6-3 to TRBJ1-1, with a tentative D call TRBD1 (5 bases). CDR1 is MNHEY, CDR2 SVGEGT, per germline. CDR3 length equals 16 residues. CDR3 protein: CANSGRIGVVKGEAFF. The CDR3 DNA sequence: TGTGCCAACAGTGGAAGGATAGGGGTAGTCAAGGGTGAAGCTTTCTTT.

This chain uses TRBV11-3 with TRBJ2-2; 7 bases map to TRBD2. CDR1 is SGHNT and CDR2 is YENEEA in the germline V gene. The CDR3 totals 14 residues. After removal of 2 bases from V and 9 bases from J, the junction contained 6 bases not matched to a gene. The CDR3 DNA sequence: TGTGCCAGCAGCTTACGGCTAGCGGCCTGGGAGCTGTTTTTT. Its protein product is CASSLRLAAWELFF.

Comments on this clonotype: Possible read error: a much larger clone is one base away. V usage is TRBV4-1 and J usage is TRBJ1-5; D gene unclear. The V gene's germline CDR1 is MGHRA and CDR2 YSYEKL. Trimming took off 1 base at V and 6 bases at J, with 16 bases between the two ends. The CDR3 consists of 16 residues. The CDR3 reads CASSQVLAGAVQPQHF. The CDR3 DNA reads as TGCGCCAGCAGCCAAGTTTTGGCTGGAGCGGTTCAGCCCCAGCATTTT.

In regard to this clonotype: The junction and the germline gene differ at one end; a read error may be behind it. V and J are TRBV4-3 and TRBJ1-5, with 12 bases lining up with TRBD1. CDR3 size: 18 residues. Germline V gives CDR1 LGHNA, CDR2 YSLEER. CDR3 sequence: CASSQGTGGVRFDQPQHF. In nucleotides, the CDR3 is TGCGCCAGCAGTCAAGGGACAGGGGGCGTGAGGTTCGATCAGCCCCAGCATTTT.

The chain has TRBV6-6 and TRBJ2-7, with 10 bases aligning to TRBD2. This CDR3 contains 14 residues. Germline CDR1 MNHNY, CDR2 SVGAGI (reference sequence). With 6 bases clipped from V and 4 bases from J, the junction kept 6 bases outside the gene matches. The CDR3 DNA reads as TGTGCCAGCAGCCTAGCGGGAGTGGGTTACGAGCAGTACTTC. Translated, it gives CASSLAGVGYEQYF.

This clonotype was recorded at least ten times. The CDR3 bases are TGTGCCAGCAGCCCAGGGGGAGAGCAGTACTTC. The encoded protein is CASSPGGEQYF. The rearrangement joins TRBV6-5 to TRBJ2-7, with 7 bases matching TRBD1. The germline V gene has CDR1 MNHEY and CDR2 SVGAGI. This CDR3 is 11 amino acids long. The V gene end was trimmed by 6 bases and the J gene end by 7 bases; junction bases not matched to a gene: 3.

A word on this clonotype: Possible read error: a much larger clone is one base away. The chain joins TRBV4-1 to TRBJ1-1, with D tentatively TRBD1 (6 bases). Germline values: CDR1 MGHRA, CDR2 YSYEKL. This CDR3 has 17 residues. The DNA of the CDR3 is TGCGCCAACAGCCAAGGGGGAGGCGCGGGGGGGATCACTGAAGCTTTCTTT. As protein: CANSQGGGAGGITEAFF.

On this clonotype itself: A much larger clone differs from this one at a single base, so this may be a read error. This chain joins TRBV5-6 and TRBJ2-2; D is perhaps TRBD1 or TRBD2 (5 bases each). The germline V gene encodes CDR1 SGHDT and CDR2 YYEEEE. The CDR3 contains 13 residues. CDR3 residues: CASISSGTAELFF. DNA for the CDR3: TGTGCCAGCATTTCATCAGGGACCGCGGAGCTGTTTTTT.